This T cell receptor (beta chain) came from a study of shared clonotypes between healthy human individuals (TCRdb year 2020). Describing the broader study: Three men and two women, aged 18 to 49 years, made up the cohort. Blood TCR repertoires of a handful of healthy adults were deeply sequenced to estimate repertoire size and the extent of clonotype sharing between individuals. Per donor, leukapheresis produced somewhere between about 0.85 and 10 billion PBMCs. Per donor, three plates each were used for CD4 naive and CD4 memory, two for CD8 naive, and one for CD8 memory. To increase sequencing depth and limit assay-specific biases, TCR repertoire library preparation and sequencing were carried out by different laboratories using diverse techniques. Beyond this particular receptor, the publication reports: The genetic and exposure-history diversity represented was limited by the small number of donors. When several donors were compared, the shared fraction of clonotypes was about 5% for naive CD4, around 3.6% for naive CD8, 2.3% for memory CD4, and around 0.4% for memory CD8. Estimated clonotype richness was generally larger for naive than for memory subsets. Rarefaction of sorted-subset datasets indicated incomplete sequencing despite the large sequencing depth. Pairwise subsampling indicated that sequencing depth was expected to affect the degree of clonotype sharing among donors. Sampling was restricted to blood, and TCR repertoires in tissues likely differ from the TCR repertoires found in blood. Higher generation probabilities were observed for clonotypes shared by all four sorted-subset donors than for non-shared clonotypes.

A word on this clone: Its specific antigen is unknown. No base qualities exist here, and no much larger clone lies one base off it.

The germline V gene supplies CDR1 ENHRY and CDR2 SYGVKD. V is pared back by 5 bases and J by 0 bases, with 8 bases lying between the germline termini. Including the terminal cysteine and phenylalanine, the CDR3 comprises 14 residues. Of all the DNA, just the CDR3 is kept, 42 bases in frame from base 1. The donors were healthy, HIV-negative adults with no recently reported acute infections or vaccinations. All donors were Caucasian adults living in Nashville, Tennessee, USA. CD4+ T cells were enriched through magnetic negative selection, after which naive cells were positively selected on CD45RA and the remaining negative fraction served as the memory subset. Blood was obtained by leukapheresis, after which PBMCs were separated by Ficoll-Histopaque density gradient centrifugation and cryopreserved in liquid nitrogen vapor phase. Purity and quantity of every magnetically sorted T cell population were checked by analytical flow cytometry. Genomic DNA was isolated from every sorted fraction and measured by UV absorbance on a Nanodrop 2000c.

TCR CDR3 regions were amplified from genomic DNA by multiplex PCR using the deep immunoSEQ assay. Genomic DNA extracted from each cell subset was distributed evenly over all wells of several immunoSEQ 96-well plates, and each plate served as one replicate. For sorted subsets, approximately 190 ng of genomic DNA, equivalent to roughly 33,000 T cell genomes, went into each replicate PCR. Purified libraries were measured with a Qubit 3.0 fluorometer, size-checked on a Bioanalyzer 2100, and measured again with the KAPA Library Quantification kit. Each immunoSEQ 96-well plate was sequenced on its own single-read 150-cycle Illumina NextSeq 550 flow cell. The source study handled its data this way. Because only junctional sequences without quality scores were contained in the immunoSEQ output, filtering matching that applied to full-length reads could not be performed. To assign V/J genes and CDR3, sequences were annotated using PyIR, a Python wrapper for IgBLAST v1.9, with IMGT germline references. Reads were removed for weak V/J assignments (E-value above 1e-6), missing CDR3, stop codons, out-of-frame junctions, or ambiguous translated residues. V3J clonotypes were defined as sequences sharing an identical inferred V gene, J gene, and CDR3 amino acid sequence. The percentage overlap between two repertoires was calculated by dividing the number of shared unique clonotypes by the size of the smaller repertoire. Richness of each repertoire was evaluated using RTK rarefaction, the Chao1 estimator, and Recon v2.1 estimates of unobserved clonotypes. OLGA was used to compute generation probabilities for all TCRbeta clonotypes that the gDNA method yielded from a few donors. Sourced from immuneACCESS, this table was stored by TCRdb with only in-frame sequences that have V and J called. A share of the clones is absent; for the studies checked, an unresolved V gene accounts for under half, and the remainder has no known explanation. V, J and clone size were drawn from that table, and D and trimming were deduced from the DNA. Recorded for this sample are 550,000 to 700,000 clones; 60% to 75% of them occurred a single time. The top ten hold more than 1.5% of the sample.

The sample comprised memory CD4+ T cells sorted from blood. The cell subset or site label on this specimen signifies: CD45RA-negative fraction. Rearrangement joined TRBV10-3 to TRBJ1-5, and the D gene may be TRBD1, 6 bases matching. The sequence was obtained from a woman under 40 in good health. The CDR3 protein sequence reads: CAISQGISNQPQHF. Here is the DNA: TGTGCCATCAGTCAGGGGATTAGCAATCAGCCCCAGCATTTT.